One and the same sample provided the 2 T cell receptor beta chains below, sequenced in a study of T cells after posttransplantation cyclophosphamide. Using immunoSEQ multiplex PCR, the repertoire was profiled, and TCRdb retains in-frame clones only, with some absent. Altogether about 31,000 clones are present, about 89% being singletons, with the ten largest covering 0.2% to 0.3%. Cells defined as naive were viable CD3+CD4+ or CD3+CD8+ and CCR7+CD45RA+CD45RO-CD95-CD27+CD28+. The sequenced sample consisted of naive CD4+ T cells sorted from PBMCs. The receptor set was obtained from a woman aged 55 to 70 in good health, CMV-negative, and a related stem cell transplant donor.

The chain has TRBV7-9 and TRBJ2-3; 8 nucleotides agree with TRBD2. Germline V gene sequence: CDR1 SEHNR, CDR2 FQNEAQ (reference sequence). The V and J ends lost 4 bases and 0 bases, in that order; junction bases with no gene match: 6. CDR3 size: 16 residues. This chain's CDR3 is CASSSGLGSSTDTQYF. In nucleotides, the CDR3 is TGTGCCAGCAGCTCGGGACTAGGATCTAGCACAGATACGCAGTATTTT.

This clone has only a few counts. This chain links TRBV2 with TRBJ1-3; D might be TRBD1 (5 bases). CDR3 size: 10 residues. Germline CDR1 and CDR2: SNHLY and FYNNEI. Trimming took off 7 bases at V and 7 bases at J, with 5 bases between the two ends. CDR3 in DNA: TGTGCCAGCAAGGGGAACACCATATATTTT. Translated: CASKGNTIYF.